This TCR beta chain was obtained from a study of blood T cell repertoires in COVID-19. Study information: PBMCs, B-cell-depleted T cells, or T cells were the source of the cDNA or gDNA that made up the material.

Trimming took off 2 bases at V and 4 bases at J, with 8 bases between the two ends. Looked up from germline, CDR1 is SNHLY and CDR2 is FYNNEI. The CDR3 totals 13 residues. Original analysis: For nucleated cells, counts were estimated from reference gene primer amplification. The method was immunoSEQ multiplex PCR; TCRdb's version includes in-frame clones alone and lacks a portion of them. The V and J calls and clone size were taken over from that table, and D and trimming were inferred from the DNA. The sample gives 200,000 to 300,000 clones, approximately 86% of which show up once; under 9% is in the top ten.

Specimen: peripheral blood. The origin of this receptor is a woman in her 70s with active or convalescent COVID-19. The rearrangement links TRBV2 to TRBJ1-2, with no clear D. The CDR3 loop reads CASSERTIYGYTF. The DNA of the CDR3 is TGTGCCAGCAGTGAACGCACAATCTATGGCTACACCTTC.